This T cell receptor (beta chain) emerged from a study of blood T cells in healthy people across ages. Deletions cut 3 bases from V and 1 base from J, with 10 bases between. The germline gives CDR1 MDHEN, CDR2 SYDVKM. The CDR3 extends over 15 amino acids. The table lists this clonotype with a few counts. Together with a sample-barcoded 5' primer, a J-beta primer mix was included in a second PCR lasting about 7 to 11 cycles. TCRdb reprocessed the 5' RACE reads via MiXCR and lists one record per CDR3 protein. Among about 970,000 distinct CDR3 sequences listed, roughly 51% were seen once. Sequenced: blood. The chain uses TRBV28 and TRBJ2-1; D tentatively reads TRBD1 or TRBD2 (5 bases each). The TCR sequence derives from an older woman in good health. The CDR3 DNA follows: TGTGCCAGCAGTTTTGGGGGAGATTCCTACAATGAGCAGTTCTTC. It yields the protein CASSFGGDSYNEQFF.